One T cell receptor beta chain is described in this entry. What it binds is unknown. The sample is drawn from a study of CD8+ T cells in alopecia areata. This sample's treatment: oral pan-JAK inhibitor, 5-10 mg twice daily. Broader study findings: Among the top 100, expanded CD8+ clones were significantly decreased by tofacitinib, as was scalp clonality. There were many expanded lesional clones persisting in scalp and blood during tofacitinib.

cDNA reverse transcribed from extracted RNA served as the sequencing template. Clones were read by immunoSEQ multiplex PCR, and TCRdb kept only the in-frame ones, dropping some. The sample consists of 80,000 to 100,000 clones, 44% of them appearing once. The sequencing used CD8+ T cells sorted from blood, collected at week 24, from a patient treated with tofacitinib. The receptor was isolated from a human donor with alopecia areata.

DNA for the CDR3: TGTGCCAGCAGCTTTACTAGTAGTTCCTACGAGCAGTACTTC. It yields the protein CASSFTSSSYEQYF. This chain links TRBV7-9 with TRBJ2-7; D might be TRBD2 (5 bases). With 3 bases removed from V and 1 base from J, the gap between germline ends came to 10 bases. Looked up from germline, CDR1 is SEHNR and CDR2 is FQNEAQ (reference sequence). The CDR3 runs 14 residues.